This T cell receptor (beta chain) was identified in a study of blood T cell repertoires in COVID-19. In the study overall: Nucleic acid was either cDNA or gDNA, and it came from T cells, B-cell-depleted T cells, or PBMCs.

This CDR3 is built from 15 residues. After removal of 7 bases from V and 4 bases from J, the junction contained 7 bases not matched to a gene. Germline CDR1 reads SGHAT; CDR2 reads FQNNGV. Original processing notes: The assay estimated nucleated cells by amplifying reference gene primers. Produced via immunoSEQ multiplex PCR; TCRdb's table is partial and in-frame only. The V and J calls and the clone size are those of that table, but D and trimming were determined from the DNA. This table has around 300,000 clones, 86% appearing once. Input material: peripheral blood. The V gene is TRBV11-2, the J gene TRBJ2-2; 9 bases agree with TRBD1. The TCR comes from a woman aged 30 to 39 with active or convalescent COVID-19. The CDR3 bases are TGTGCCAGCACCAGGCTGGACAGGGGCACCGGGGAGCTGTTTTTT. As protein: CASTRLDRGTGELFF. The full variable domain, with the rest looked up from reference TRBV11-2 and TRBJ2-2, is EAGVAQSPRYKIIEKRQSVAFWCNPISGHATLYWYQQILGQGPKLLIQFQNNGVVDDSQLPKDRFSAERLKGVDSTLKIQPAKLEDSAVYLCASTRLDRGTGELFFGEGSRLTVL.